This T cell receptor (beta chain) is drawn from a study of CD4 T cells in relation to SARS-CoV-2 and coronaviruses (dated by TCRdb to the early 2020s). Study-level background: HLA restriction was mapped for shared crossreactive spike epitopes using patient-derived lymphoblastoid cell lines. At the level of individual TCR clonotypes, the study evaluated whether memory CD4+ T cells crossreact between the spike proteins of SARS-CoV-2 and those of common cold coronaviruses. The Adaptive Biotechnologies TCR-sequencing kit was used for samples from three pre-COVID donors and for the naive versus memory experiments, whereas the other data were Illumina-based. Expansion assays from other donors in the study were sequenced with a different, Illumina-based TCR-beta assay. Study-wide conclusions, independent of this receptor: Because no donor provided both pre-pandemic and post-infection samples, tracing the source of pre-existing responses was limited. The study was limited by small numbers of patients and tested TCRs. Naive versus memory sequencing indicated the assay detects memory recall responses rather than primary responses primed during culture. Compared with monoreactive clones, crossreactive clones had significantly weaker SARS-CoV-2-driven expansion, a result consistent with antigenic imprinting. Because the crossreactivity analysis focused on spike protein, crossreactivity against other viral proteins was not assessed. Around two thirds of donors had memory CD4+ clonotypes that crossrecognized SARS-CoV-2 and at least one common cold coronavirus spike.

Trimming accounts for 11 bases at V and 0 bases at J, while the number of junction bases matched to no gene is 5. The CDR3 covers 13 residues, taking in both the cysteine and the phenylalanine. Only CDR3 DNA is held: 39 bases, read in frame from base 1. CDR1 and CDR2 (MNHEY, SVGAGI) derive from the germline V gene. CD4+ T cells from unexposed donors were collected before the COVID-19 pandemic (2011-2018). To separate naive from memory CD4+ T cells, cryopreserved PBMCs first underwent CD4 enrichment and then EasySep naive CD4+ T cell enrichment. The leukapheresis product used for the unexposed donors was purchased from a commercial source. Ficoll-Paque PLUS gradient centrifugation was used to isolate PBMCs from leukapheresis product or whole blood. The PBMCs went either fresh into the expansion assay or into cryopreservation at -140 degrees C. The QIAamp Micro DNA Kit was used to extract genomic DNA from the CD4+ T cells.

Uncultured naive and memory CD4+ T cell DNA received deep-resolution immunoSEQ TCR-beta sequencing. Concerning the study's data processing: During preprocessing, nonproductive sequences were discarded, as were any CDR3s that did not begin with C, did not end with F or W, or were shorter than 7 amino acids. Cultured and uncultured naive and memory CD4+ repertoires were searched for CDR3s previously identified as spike- and CEF-reactive. After three terminal residues were trimmed from each end, CDR3 homology was quantified as pairwise Levenshtein distance using the stringdist R package. Drawn from immuneACCESS, this table holds only the in-frame rearrangements with V and J called that TCRdb kept. Clones are partly lost; checked studies trace under half to an unresolved V gene and leave the rest unexplained. V, J and clone size reflect that table, while D and trimming were determined from the DNA. This sample comprises around 70,000 clones, 75% to 90% of them detected only once. 1.6% of the sample is in the top ten clones.

As concerns this clone: Its binding antigen is unknown. The record has no base qualities; no much larger clone is one base away.

This TCR derives from a human donor in good health. The sample was memory CD4+ T cells from PBMCs. The cell subset or site label corresponds to: memory (non-naive) CD4+ T cells. The V gene is TRBV6-5 and the J gene is TRBJ1-2; 8 middle bases align to TRBD1. The CDR3 here reads CAGQGGPNYGYTF. The DNA sequence is as follows: TGTGCCGGACAGGGTGGCCCTAACTATGGCTACACCTTC.